Following are 9 T cell receptor beta chains from one sample sequenced in a study of PD-1 blockade in classical Hodgkin lymphoma. The patients all showed relapse after autologous stem cell transplantation, while their brentuximab vedotin exposure varied. The assay was immunoSEQ multiplex PCR, and TCRdb's table has in-frame clones only and misses some. The sample shows roughly 41,000 clones, around three quarters of them seen only once. The material was peripheral blood mononuclear cells (PBMCs), obtained at baseline. These receptors were collected from a human donor with classical Hodgkin lymphoma.

CDR3 sequence: CASSLSGQYNEKLFF. CDR3 nucleotides: TGTGCCAGCAGCCTCAGCGGGCAGTATAATGAAAAACTGTTTTTT. V gene TRBV7-9 combines with J gene TRBJ1-4; D remains unclear. Germline V gene data show CDR1 as SEHNR and CDR2 as FQNEAQ (reference sequence). With 5 bases removed from V and 4 bases from J, the gap between germline ends came to 14 bases. The length of the CDR3 is 15 residues.

V usage is TRBV5-1 and J usage is TRBJ1-1, with unresolved D. The CDR3 extends over 14 amino acids. CDR1 is SGHRS, CDR2 YFSETQ, per germline. The V gene lost 0 bases and the J gene lost 1 base, with 7 bases spanning the gap. The DNA of the CDR3 is TGCGCCAGCAGCTTGGAGAAAGGGAACACTGAAGCTTTCTTT. Translation: CASSLEKGNTEAFF.

This chain joins TRBV9 and TRBJ2-6; 8 bases match TRBD1. Looked up from germline, CDR1 is SGDLS and CDR2 is YYNGEE. This CDR3 is 17 amino acids long. V dropped 3 bases and J dropped 0; count of bases not matched to a gene: 5. DNA of the CDR3: TGTGCCAGCAGCGCAGGAGACAGGGGCTCTGGGGCCAACGTCCTGACTTTC. It translates to CASSAGDRGSGANVLTF.

This clone was found once. This chain joins TRBV27 and TRBJ2-5; tentatively, D is TRBD1 (7 bases). Germline V gene sequence: CDR1 MNHEY, CDR2 SMNVEV (reference sequence). This CDR3 comprises 16 residues. Trimming cost V 5 bases and J 2 bases, with 18 bases left between them. This CDR3 reads CASSPRQGGAQETQYF. CDR3 DNA sequence: TGTGCCAGCAGTCCTCGACAGGGAGGAGCTCAAGAGACCCAGTACTTC.

This clone has only a few counts. CDR3 protein: CASSIRPGRGTGTDTQYF. DNA of the CDR3: TGTGCCAGTAGTATACGCCCAGGGCGTGGGACCGGCACAGATACGCAGTATTTT. The chain is built from TRBV19 and TRBJ2-3; TRBD1 or TRBD2 may be the D gene (5 bases each). The length of the CDR3 is 18 residues. Germline CDR1 LNHDA, CDR2 SQIVND (reference sequence). Trimming took off 2 bases at V and 1 base at J, with 19 bases between the two ends.

The chain carries TRBV30 and TRBJ1-2; D not certain. Germline V gives CDR1 GTSNPN, CDR2 SVGIG (reference sequence). CDR3 length: 12 residues. The V gene lost 2 bases and the J gene lost 8 bases, with 12 bases spanning the gap. The CDR3 DNA reads as TGTGCCTGGAGTCCCCGGACGGGAGGCTACACCTTC. Encoded protein: CAWSPRTGGYTF.

This clone was seen a few times. J is TRBJ2-7 and V is TRBV25-1; 9 positions match TRBD2. V dropped 6 bases and J dropped 3; count of bases not matched to a gene: 6. This CDR3 has 14 amino acids. From germline, CDR1 is MGHDK and CDR2 SYGVNS. Here the CDR3 reads CASRGSGRGYEQYF. The CDR3 bases are TGTGCCAGCAGGGGTAGCGGGAGAGGCTACGAGCAGTACTTC.

The chain is built from TRBV7-3 and TRBJ2-3, with a weak D call TRBD2 (5 bases). Trimming took 4 bases from V and 4 from J, leaving 12 bases between them. The CDR3 runs to 14 residues. CDR1 is SGHTA and CDR2 is FQGTGA in the germline V gene. This chain's CDR3 is CASSSKGSADTQYF. Here the CDR3 DNA reads TGTGCCAGCAGCTCGAAAGGGAGCGCAGATACGCAGTATTTT.

This clone was counted once. The gene calls are TRBV6-5 and TRBJ2-7; 8 nucleotides match TRBD2. The V segment lost 7 bases and the J segment 0 bases; nucleotides outside the gene matches: 8. Germline lookup yields CDR1 MNHEY and CDR2 SVGAGI. CDR3 length equals 15 residues. The CDR3 bases are TGTGCCAGCACGGGGATGAGCGGGAGCTCCTACGAGCAGTACTTC. It yields the protein CASTGMSGSSYEQYF.